This paragraph covers one T cell receptor beta chain sequence. In its sample, this clone was seen once. It lacks a known antigen. No base-level quality is on record; no much larger clone is a single base apart. The record originates from a study of shared clonotypes between healthy human individuals (dated by TCRdb to between 2020 and 2021). About the full investigation: A couple of women and a few men aged 18 to 49 years were included in the cohort. For each donor, CD4 naive and CD4 memory were each given three plates, CD8 naive was given two plates, and CD8 memory was given one plate. To estimate repertoire size and how much clonotype sharing occurs between individuals, the study deeply sequenced the blood TCR repertoires of roughly 5 healthy adults. Libraries were prepared and TCR repertoires were sequenced by different laboratories using diverse techniques, in order to increase sequencing depth and limit assay-specific biases. Leukapheresis yielded between about 0.9 and 8.9 billion PBMCs per donor. Paper-wide results and their limitations: Naive subsets generally had larger estimated clonotype richness than memory subsets. Rarefaction of sorted-subset datasets indicated incomplete sequencing despite the large sequencing depth. Pairwise subsampling led to the expectation that sequencing depth would affect the degree of clonotype sharing among donors. Because the study included a small number of donors, the genetic and exposure-history diversity represented was limited. Across a few donors, roughly 5.4% of naive CD4, around 3.3% of naive CD8, about 2.3% of memory CD4, and approximately 0.42% of memory CD8 clonotypes were shared. Sampling was restricted to blood, and TCR repertoires in tissues likely differ from the TCR repertoires found in blood. Clonotypes shared by all four sorted-subset donors showed higher generation probabilities than non-shared clonotypes.

Using the deep immunoSEQ assay, TCR CDR3 regions were amplified from genomic DNA by multiplex PCR. Extracted genomic DNA from each cell subset was spread evenly across all wells of several immunoSEQ 96-well plates, with each plate serving as a replicate. For sorted subsets, around 200 ng genomic DNA, equal to 30,000 or so T cell genomes, was loaded into each replicate PCR. Purified libraries were quantified with a Qubit 3.0 fluorometer, sized on a Bioanalyzer 2100, and re-quantified with the KAPA Library Quantification kit. Each immunoSEQ 96-well plate was sequenced on its own single-read 150-cycle Illumina NextSeq 550 flow cell. In the source study's methods: Because the immunoSEQ output included only junctional sequences and no quality scores, the filtering could not be the same as the filtering used for full-length reads. Sequences were annotated with PyIR, a Python wrapper for IgBLAST v1.9, and V/J genes and CDR3 were assigned using IMGT germline references. Reads with weak V/J assignments (E-value above 1e-6), missing CDR3, stop codons, out-of-frame junctions, or ambiguous translated residues were removed. V3J clonotypes were defined as sequences sharing the same inferred V gene, J gene, and CDR3 amino acid sequence. Percentage overlap between repertoires was calculated by dividing the number of shared unique clonotypes by the size of the smaller repertoire. Richness of each repertoire was evaluated using RTK rarefaction, the Chao1 estimator, and Recon v2.1 estimates of unobserved clonotypes. OLGA was used to compute generation probabilities for all TCRbeta clonotypes that the gDNA method yielded from a handful of donors. TCRdb mirrors the immuneACCESS table, restricted to in-frame sequences. Some clones are absent from its copies; in checked studies, under half trace to an unresolved V gene, and the reason for the others is unknown. V and J calls plus clone size are reproduced from that table; the DNA served to infer D and trimming. The table for this sample lists millions of clones; more than 80% of them were counted only once. Together, the top ten hold roughly 0.15% of the sample.

Healthy HIV-negative adults with no recently reported acute infections or vaccinations were included as donors. Every donor was a Caucasian adult residing in Nashville, Tennessee, USA. Magnetic negative selection was used to enrich CD4+ T cells, after which naive cells were positively selected on CD45RA and the negative fraction became the memory subset. Blood was collected by leukapheresis, and PBMCs were isolated by Ficoll-Histopaque density gradient centrifugation and then cryopreserved in liquid nitrogen vapor phase. Purity and quantity of every magnetically sorted T cell population were checked by analytical flow cytometry. Genomic DNA was isolated from every sorted fraction and measured by UV absorbance on a Nanodrop 2000c. Between the V and J ends, shortened by 8 bases and 6 bases respectively, the junction contains 20 bases. There are 15 amino acids in the CDR3, from cysteine to phenylalanine inclusive. This entry keeps only the CDR3 DNA: 45 bases, framed from base 1. The germline V gene supplies CDR1 ENHRY and CDR2 SYGVKD.

The sequence derives from a man younger than 30 in good health. Sequenced sample: naive CD4+ T cells sorted from blood. The sample's cell subset or site label is to be understood as: CD45RA+ positively selected. The rearranged chain carries TRBV10-3 and TRBJ2-1; the D element could tentatively be TRBD1 or TRBD2, as 6 bases agree for each. The nucleotides are TGTGCCATCTCAGACTGGGGGGCAGTGGCCAATGAGCAGTTCTTC. Translated, this gives CAISDWGAVANEQFF.